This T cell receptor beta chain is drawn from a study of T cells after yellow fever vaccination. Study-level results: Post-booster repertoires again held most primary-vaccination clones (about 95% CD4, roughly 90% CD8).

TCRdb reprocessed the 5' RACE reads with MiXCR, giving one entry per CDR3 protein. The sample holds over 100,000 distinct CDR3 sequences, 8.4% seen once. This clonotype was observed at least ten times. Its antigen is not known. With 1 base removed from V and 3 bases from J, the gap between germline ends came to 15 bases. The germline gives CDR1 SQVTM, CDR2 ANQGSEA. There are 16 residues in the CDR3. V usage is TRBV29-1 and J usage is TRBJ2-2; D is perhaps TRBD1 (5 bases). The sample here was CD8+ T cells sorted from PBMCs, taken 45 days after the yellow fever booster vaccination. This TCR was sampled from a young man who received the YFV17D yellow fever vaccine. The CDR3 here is CSVEVVRGRDTGELFF. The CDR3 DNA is TGCAGCGTTGAAGTCGTAAGGGGCAGGGACACCGGGGAGCTGTTTTTT.